These 23 T cell receptor beta chains were all obtained from the same sample, sequenced in a study of cytomegalovirus exposure and HLA in healthy donors (TCRdb year 2017). The library was made by the immunoSEQ multiplex PCR assay. A mixture of 60 forward primers for TCR Vbeta segments and 13 reverse primers for TCR Jbeta segments was used in the multiplex PCR. TCRdb provides this immuneACCESS table in a form limited to in-frame rearrangements. Some clones are lacking; in checked studies, under half of them reflect an unresolved V gene, and why the rest are absent is not known. For this sample there are roughly 99,000 clones; approximately 73% appear just once. Of the sample, 7.5% to 9% falls within the top ten clones. The sample taken for sequencing was PBMCs. These receptors all stem from a man aged 30 to 45 in good health and CMV-seronegative.

A few counts support this clone. V and J are TRBV19 and TRBJ2-7; 8 bases map to TRBD2. Trimming took 3 bases from V and 1 from J; bases not matched to a gene: 5. Germline assignment: CDR1 LNHDA and CDR2 SQIVND (reference sequence). CDR3 length: 15 residues. CDR3 residues: CASSIGIAGSYEQYF. Here the CDR3 DNA reads TGTGCCAGTAGTATCGGGATAGCGGGGTCCTACGAGCAGTACTTC.

The chain has TRBV4-1 and TRBJ1-3, with 8 bases identical to TRBD1. The germline V gene has CDR1 MGHRA and CDR2 YSYEKL. This CDR3 comprises 20 residues. V lost 0 bases to trimming and J lost 5 bases; unmatched junction nucleotides: 18. Here the CDR3 reads CASSQDRSGQGAAKRNTIYF. The CDR3 nucleotides are TGCGCCAGCAGCCAAGATAGATCCGGTCAGGGGGCCGCTAAGAGAAACACCATATATTTT.

The chain employs TRBV5-4 and TRBJ2-3, with 8 nucleotides matching TRBD2. Unmatched junction bases numbered 3, after V lost 4 bases and J lost 5 bases. The CDR3 loop spans 13 amino acids. Germline CDR1 SGHNT, CDR2 YYREEE (reference sequence). The CDR3 nucleotides read TGTGCCAGCAGCACTCTAGCGGGAGATACGCAGTATTTT. This codes for CASSTLAGDTQYF.

The chain combines TRBV7-9 with TRBJ2-1; no clear D gene. Germline CDR1 SEHNR, CDR2 FQNEAQ (reference sequence). The germline V and J ends were trimmed by 2 bases and 3 bases, with 2 bases remaining between them. CDR3 size: 12 residues. The CDR3 nucleotides are TGTGCCAGCAGCTTACGCTACAATGAGCAGTTCTTC. It codes for CASSLRYNEQFF. The entire variable domain, with the rest obtained from reference TRBV7-9 and TRBJ2-1, is as follows: DTGVSQNPRHKITKRGQNVTFRCDPISEHNRLYWYRQTLGQGPEFLTYFQNEAQLEKSRLLSDRFSAERPKGSFSTLEIQRTEQGDSAMYLCASSLRYNEQFFGPGTRLTVL.

This chain connects TRBV4-1 to TRBJ1-2, with D perhaps TRBD1 (6 bases). Trimming took 0 bases from V and 13 from J, leaving 15 bases between them. This CDR3 spans 13 amino acids. Germline V gene sequence: CDR1 MGHRA, CDR2 YSYEKL. The CDR3 DNA reads as TGCGCCAGCAGCCAAGACAGGGGAATCAGGCCCACCTTC. Translation gives CASSQDRGIRPTF.

The V call is TRBV2, the J call TRBJ2-3, with a possible D match to TRBD2 (6 bases). The CDR3 is made up of 14 amino acids. Deletions cut 4 bases from V and 1 base from J, with 9 bases between. Germline loops: CDR1 SNHLY, CDR2 FYNNEI. CDR3 sequence (DNA): TGTGCCAGCAGTGCCACGGGGGGCACAGATACGCAGTATTTT. Its protein product is CASSATGGTDTQYF. The full variable domain, completed using reference TRBV2 and TRBJ2-3, is EPEVTQTPSHQVTQMGQEVILRCVPISNHLYFYWYRQILGQKVEFLVSFYNNEISEKSEIFDDQFSVERPDGSNFTLKIRSTKLEDSAMYFCASSATGGTDTQYFGPGTRLTVL.

J is TRBJ2-1 and V is TRBV5-6; 14 positions match TRBD2. V shed 4 bases, J shed 5 bases, and the junction held 2 bases outside the gene matches. The length of the CDR3 is 15 residues. Germline values: CDR1 SGHDT, CDR2 YYEEEE. CDR3 residues: CASSTGLAGDNEQFF. The CDR3 DNA reads as TGTGCCAGCAGCACGGGACTAGCGGGGGACAATGAGCAGTTCTTC. Together with reference TRBV5-6 and TRBJ2-1, the CDR3 gives the full variable domain: DAGVTQSPTHLIKTRGQQVTLRCSPKSGHDTVSWYQQALGQGPQFIFQYYEEEERQRGNFPDRFSGHQFPNYSSELNVNALLLGDSALYLCASSTGLAGDNEQFFGPGTRLTVL.

V gene TRBV18 combines with J gene TRBJ2-2; D is possibly TRBD2 (5 bases). The germline V gene encodes CDR1 KGHSH and CDR2 LQKENI. The CDR3 length is 14 residues. Trimming cost V 0 bases and J 5 bases, with 7 bases left between them. CDR3 in amino acids: CASSPPRDTGELFF. In DNA, the CDR3 is TGTGCCAGCTCACCACCGAGGGATACCGGGGAGCTGTTTTTT.

The chain combines TRBV14 with TRBJ2-7; 12 bases map to TRBD1. From germline, CDR1 is SGHDN and CDR2 FVKESK. With 8 bases clipped from V and 5 bases from J, the junction kept 7 bases outside the gene matches. The CDR3 spans 14 residues. CDR3 amino acids: CASPGDRGLDEQYF. The DNA of the CDR3 is TGTGCCAGCCCCGGGGACAGGGGGCTTGACGAGCAGTACTTC.

The chain links TRBV30 to TRBJ1-6; 7 nucleotides align to TRBD1. The junction had 12 bases not matched to a gene; V was cut back by 0 bases and J by 13 bases. Germline-derived CDR1 and CDR2 are GTSNPN and SVGIG (reference sequence). The CDR3 contains 15 residues. The CDR3 DNA reads as TGTGCCTGGAGTGTAGAGGGGGCCTCTTGGGGGCCCCTCCACTTT. Protein sequence: CAWSVEGASWGPLHF.

The CDR3 loop reads CASSFRLGLETQYF. As DNA, the CDR3 is TGTGCCAGCAGTTTCCGGCTAGGCCTGGAGACCCAGTACTTC. This chain connects TRBV28 to TRBJ2-5; D not resolved. The CDR3 consists of 14 residues. Germline V gene sequence: CDR1 MDHEN, CDR2 SYDVKM. Deletions cut 3 bases from V and 5 bases from J, with 13 bases between.

V gene TRBV6-1 combines with J gene TRBJ2-3; 13 nucleotides line up with TRBD2. With V trimmed by 5 bases and J by 4 bases, 0 bases remained unmatched. Germline loops: CDR1 MNHNS, CDR2 SASEGT. This CDR3 spans 14 amino acids. The CDR3 sequence is CASSTSGRADTQYF. The CDR3, as DNA: TGTGCCAGCAGTACTAGCGGGAGGGCAGATACGCAGTATTTT.

The rearrangement joins TRBV15 to TRBJ2-1; 8 bases line up with TRBD2. The ends lost 7 bases at V and 3 bases at J; junction bases unmatched: 2. There are 13 residues in the CDR3. In germline, CDR1 is LNHNV, CDR2 YYDKDF (reference sequence). CDR3 sequence (DNA): TGTGCCACCATGAGCGGGAGCTACAATGAGCAGTTCTTC. Translating it yields CATMSGSYNEQFF. Full variable domain (remainder filled in from reference TRBV15 and TRBJ2-1): DAMVIQNPRYQVTQFGKPVTLSCSQTLNHNVMYWYQQKSSQAPKLLFHYYDKDFNNEADTPDNFQSRRPNTSFCFLDIRSPGLGDTAMYLCATMSGSYNEQFFGPGTRLTVL.

This chain links TRBV27 with TRBJ2-7; 10 bases are a match to TRBD2. Germline CDR1 and CDR2: MNHEY and SMNVEV (reference sequence). The CDR3 runs to 16 residues. With 2 bases clipped from V and 4 bases from J, the junction kept 8 bases outside the gene matches. CDR3 DNA sequence: TGTGCCAGCAGTTTAAGAGCGGGAGGGTATTTTTACGAGCAGTACTTC. Protein product: CASSLRAGGYFYEQYF.

J is TRBJ2-5 and V is TRBV28, with D possibly TRBD2 on 5 matching bases. V lost 5 bases to trimming and J lost 4 bases, with 20 bases between them. The CDR3 is 16 residues long. The germline V gene encodes CDR1 MDHEN and CDR2 SYDVKM. The CDR3 sequence: CASSTYGAPRGETQYF. The CDR3 bases are TGTGCCAGCAGTACCTATGGTGCGCCCCGGGGAGAGACCCAGTACTTC.

This clone came up once. The V gene is TRBV19, the J gene TRBJ2-5, with TRBD1 as a possible D gene (6 bases). There are 13 residues in the CDR3. The germline V gene encodes CDR1 LNHDA and CDR2 SQIVND (reference sequence). With 5 bases removed from V and 5 bases from J, the gap between germline ends came to 12 bases. CDR3 bases: TGTGCCAGTAGTCAGGGGCGCGATGAGACCCAGTACTTC. Protein sequence: CASSQGRDETQYF.

V gene TRBV27 combines with J gene TRBJ2-7; D may be TRBD1 (6 bases). CDR1 and CDR2 from the germline V gene are MNHEY and SMNVEV (reference sequence). The CDR3 covers 13 residues. Trimming removed 5 bases from V and 2 bases from J, with 10 bases in between. Here the CDR3 reads CASSLGATYEQYF. CDR3 nucleotides: TGTGCCAGCAGTCTGGGGGCTACCTACGAGCAGTACTTC.

The CDR3 DNA follows: TGTGCCAGCAGTTCGCAGAGCACAGATACGCAGTATTTT. Translation: CASSSQSTDTQYF. The V call is TRBV11-1, the J call TRBJ2-3, with unresolved D. Germline CDR1 and CDR2: SGHAT and FQDESV (reference sequence). CDR3 length equals 13 residues. The V end was cut by 6 bases, the J end by 0 bases, with 7 bases between.

V is TRBV4-1 and J is TRBJ1-2; D gene ambiguous. The CDR3 has 12 amino acids. Trimming cost V 2 bases and J 5 bases, with 6 bases left between them. Germline lookup yields CDR1 MGHRA and CDR2 YSYEKL. The CDR3 loop is CASSQTAYGYTF. The CDR3 DNA sequence: TGCGCCAGCAGCCAAACAGCTTATGGCTACACCTTC.

The chain uses TRBV9 and TRBJ2-1, with D unclear. CDR3 length: 12 residues. V lost 4 bases to trimming and J lost 2 bases, with 4 bases between them. The germline CDR1 and CDR2 sequences are SGDLS and YYNGEE. CDR3: CASSYTYNEQFF. CDR3 sequence (DNA): TGTGCCAGCAGCTATACCTACAATGAGCAGTTCTTC.

The rearrangement uses TRBV7-9 and TRBJ2-7; tentative D call: TRBD1 (5 bases). The CDR3 covers 15 residues. The V gene lost 0 bases and the J gene lost 1 base, with 10 bases spanning the gap. Germline V gene lookup returns CDR1 SEHNR and CDR2 FQNEAQ (reference sequence). The CDR3 nucleotides are TGTGCCAGCAGCTTAGCGGAGCAGGGTTCCTACGAGCAGTACTTC. It yields the protein CASSLAEQGSYEQYF. Supplemented by reference TRBV7-9 and TRBJ2-7, the full variable domain reads DTGVSQNPRHKITKRGQNVTFRCDPISEHNRLYWYRQTLGQGPEFLTYFQNEAQLEKSRLLSDRFSAERPKGSFSTLEIQRTEQGDSAMYLCASSLAEQGSYEQYFGPGTRLTVT.

J is TRBJ1-3 and V is TRBV6-4; D perhaps matches TRBD1 (6 bases). Trimming removed 5 bases from V and 2 bases from J, with 7 bases in between. The germline V gene has CDR1 MRHNA and CDR2 SNTAGT. This CDR3 is 13 amino acids long. The CDR3 is CASSQGPGNTIYF. The CDR3 nucleotides are TGTGCCAGCAGTCAGGGGCCTGGAAACACCATATATTTT.

This clone was found a few times. The genes are TRBV6-1 and TRBJ2-5; D is unclear. This CDR3 is 17 amino acids long. Germline assignment: CDR1 MNHNS and CDR2 SASEGT. The V gene lost 0 bases and the J gene lost 5 bases, with 19 bases spanning the gap. CDR3 sequence (DNA): TGTGCCAGCAGTGAAGCCCGCGTGGTCGTAACCGTGGAGACCCAGTACTTC. Its protein is CASSEARVVVTVETQYF.